The text below deals with one TCR beta chain. This sample was taken from a study of blood T cell repertoires in COVID-19. The assay was immunoSEQ multiplex PCR, and TCRdb's table has in-frame clones only and misses some. The table shows about 94,000 clones, with 80% occurring only once. Trimming cost V 6 bases and J 6 bases, with 20 bases left between them. CDR3 length: 16 residues. Germline V gene lookup returns CDR1 LNHDA and CDR2 SQIVND (reference sequence). This sequence joins TRBV19 and TRBJ2-2, with D perhaps TRBD2 (7 bases). The sequence was collected from a human donor in a cohort sampled during active COVID-19. Specimen: peripheral blood. CDR3 DNA: TGTGCCAGTAGACCCGCCGGGGGGCCAATGGCCGGGGAGCTGTTTTTT. Protein product: CASRPAGGPMAGELFF.